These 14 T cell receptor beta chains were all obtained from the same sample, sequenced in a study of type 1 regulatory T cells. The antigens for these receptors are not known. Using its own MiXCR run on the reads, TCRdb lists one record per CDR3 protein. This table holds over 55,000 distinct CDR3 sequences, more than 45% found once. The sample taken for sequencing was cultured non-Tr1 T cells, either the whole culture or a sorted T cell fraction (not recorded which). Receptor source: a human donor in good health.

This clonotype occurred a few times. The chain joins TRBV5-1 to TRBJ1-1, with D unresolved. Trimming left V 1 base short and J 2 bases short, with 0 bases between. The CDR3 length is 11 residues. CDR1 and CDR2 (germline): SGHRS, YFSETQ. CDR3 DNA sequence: TGCGCCAGCAGCTTGAACACTGAAGCTTTCTTT. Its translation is CASSLNTEAFF.

The CDR3 DNA is TGTGCCAGCAGCCGGGGACAGTACAATCAGCCCCAGCATTTT. It specifies CASSRGQYNQPQHF. The chain has TRBV7-2 and TRBJ1-5, with 7 bases that match TRBD1. CDR1 is SGHTA, CDR2 FQGNSA, per germline. V gave up 5 bases and J gave up 3 bases; unmatched junction bases: 4. The CDR3 totals 14 residues.

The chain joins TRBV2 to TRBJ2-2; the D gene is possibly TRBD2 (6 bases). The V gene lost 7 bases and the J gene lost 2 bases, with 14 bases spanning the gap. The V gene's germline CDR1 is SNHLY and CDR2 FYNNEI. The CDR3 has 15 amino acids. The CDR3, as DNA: TGTGCCAGCAAGGGGAGCGGACTAAACACCGGGGAGCTGTTTTTT. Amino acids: CASKGSGLNTGELFF. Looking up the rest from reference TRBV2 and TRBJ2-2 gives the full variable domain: EPEVTQTPSHQVTQMGQEVILRCVPISNHLYFYWYRQILGQKVEFLVSFYNNEISEKSEIFDDQFSVERPDGSNFTLKIRSTKLEDSAMYFCASKGSGLNTGELFFGEGSRLTVL.

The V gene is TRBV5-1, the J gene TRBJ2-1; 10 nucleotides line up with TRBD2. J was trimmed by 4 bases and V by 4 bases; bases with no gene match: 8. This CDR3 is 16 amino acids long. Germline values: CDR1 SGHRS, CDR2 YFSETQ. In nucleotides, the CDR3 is TGCGCCAGCAGCGTTGCCGGGACTAGCGTATACAATGAGCAGTTCTTC. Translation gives CASSVAGTSVYNEQFF.

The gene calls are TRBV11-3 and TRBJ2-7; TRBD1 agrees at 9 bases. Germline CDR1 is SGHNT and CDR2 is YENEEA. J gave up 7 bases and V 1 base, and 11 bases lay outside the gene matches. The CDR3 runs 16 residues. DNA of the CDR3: TGTGCCAGCAGCTTAGGACCGGGACAGGGACAAAGGGAGCAGTACTTC. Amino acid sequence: CASSLGPGQGQREQYF.

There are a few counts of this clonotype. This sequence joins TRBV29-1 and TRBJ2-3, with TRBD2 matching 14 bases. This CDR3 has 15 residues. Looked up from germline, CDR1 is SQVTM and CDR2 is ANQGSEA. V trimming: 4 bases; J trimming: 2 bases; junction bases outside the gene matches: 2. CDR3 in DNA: TGCAGCGTTGGGACTAGCGGGGGGCCCACAGATACGCAGTATTTT. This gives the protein CSVGTSGGPTDTQYF.

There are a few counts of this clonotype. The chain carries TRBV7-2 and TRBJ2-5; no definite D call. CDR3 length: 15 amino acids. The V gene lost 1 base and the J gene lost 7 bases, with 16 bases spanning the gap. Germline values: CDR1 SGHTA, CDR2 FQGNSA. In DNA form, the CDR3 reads TGTGCCAGCAGCTTAGAATCCTCCCAGCGAGGGACCCAGTACTTC. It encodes CASSLESSQRGTQYF.

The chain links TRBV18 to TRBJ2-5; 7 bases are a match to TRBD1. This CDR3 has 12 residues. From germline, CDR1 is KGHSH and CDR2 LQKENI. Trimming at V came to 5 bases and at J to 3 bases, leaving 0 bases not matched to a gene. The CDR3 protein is CASSGTEETQYF. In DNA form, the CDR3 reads TGTGCCAGCTCAGGGACAGAAGAGACCCAGTACTTC.

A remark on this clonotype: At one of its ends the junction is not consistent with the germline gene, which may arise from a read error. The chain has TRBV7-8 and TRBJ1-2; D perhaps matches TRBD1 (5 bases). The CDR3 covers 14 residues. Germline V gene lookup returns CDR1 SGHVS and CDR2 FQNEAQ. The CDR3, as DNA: TGTGCCAGCAGCTTAGCGGGGCAGGGCTATGGCTATACCTTC. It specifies CASSLAGQGYGYTF. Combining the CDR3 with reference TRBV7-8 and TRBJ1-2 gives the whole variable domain GAGVSQSPRYKVAKRGQDVALRCDPISGHVSLFWYQQALGQGPEFLTYFQNEAQLDKSGLPSDRFFAERPEGSVSTLKIQRTQQEDSAVYLCASSLAGQGYGYTFGSGTRLTVV.

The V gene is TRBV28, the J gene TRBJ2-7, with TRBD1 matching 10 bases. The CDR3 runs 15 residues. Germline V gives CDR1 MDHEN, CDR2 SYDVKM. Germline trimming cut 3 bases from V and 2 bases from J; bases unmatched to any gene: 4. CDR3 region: CASSFVGTGAYEQYF. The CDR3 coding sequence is TGTGCCAGCAGTTTCGTTGGGACAGGGGCCTACGAGCAGTACTTC.

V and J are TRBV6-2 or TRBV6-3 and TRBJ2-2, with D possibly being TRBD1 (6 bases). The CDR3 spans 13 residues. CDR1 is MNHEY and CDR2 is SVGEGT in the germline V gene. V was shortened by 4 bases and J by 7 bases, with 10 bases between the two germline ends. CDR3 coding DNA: TGTGCCAGCAGTTCACAGGGTCTCGGGGAGCTGTTTTTT. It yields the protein CASSSQGLGELFF.

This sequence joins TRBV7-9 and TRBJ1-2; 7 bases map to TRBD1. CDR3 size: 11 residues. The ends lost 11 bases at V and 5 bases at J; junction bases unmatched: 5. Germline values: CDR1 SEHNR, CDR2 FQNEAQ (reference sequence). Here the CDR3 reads CAGTGDYGYTF. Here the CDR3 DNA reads TGTGCCGGAACAGGGGATTATGGCTACACCTTC. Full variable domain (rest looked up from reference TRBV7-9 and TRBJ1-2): DTGVSQNPRHKITKRGQNVTFRCDPISEHNRLYWYRQTLGQGPEFLTYFQNEAQLEKSRLLSDRFSAERPKGSFSTLEIQRTEQGDSAMYLCAGTGDYGYTFGSGTRLTVV.

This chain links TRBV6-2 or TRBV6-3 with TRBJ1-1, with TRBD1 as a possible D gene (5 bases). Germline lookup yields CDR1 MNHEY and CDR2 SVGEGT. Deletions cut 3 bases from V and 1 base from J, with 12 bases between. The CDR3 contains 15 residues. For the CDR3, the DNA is TGTGCCAGCAGTTATCGTACAGGCGCGAACACTGAAGCTTTCTTT. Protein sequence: CASSYRTGANTEAFF.

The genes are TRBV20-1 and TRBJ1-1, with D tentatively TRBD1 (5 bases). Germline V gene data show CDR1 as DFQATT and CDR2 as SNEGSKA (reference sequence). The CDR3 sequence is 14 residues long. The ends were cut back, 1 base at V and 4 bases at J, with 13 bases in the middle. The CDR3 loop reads CSARAASGPTEAFF. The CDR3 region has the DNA TGCAGTGCTAGAGCTGCGTCAGGGCCCACTGAAGCTTTCTTT.